This T cell receptor (beta chain) appears in the sequencing data of a study of blood T cell repertoires in COVID-19. Study background: Both acute and convalescent COVID-19 samples were obtained from the United States, Italy and Spain. PBMCs, B-cell-depleted T cells, or T cells provided the cDNA or gDNA that made up the material.

In the original workflow: Scientists estimated how many nucleated cells there were by amplifying reference gene primers. Data came from immunoSEQ multiplex PCR; TCRdb stores just in-frame clones and leaves some out. The V and J calls and clone size were taken over from that table, and D and trimming were inferred from the DNA. The sample includes a few hundred thousand clones, 75% to 90% of them seen just once. The sequence derives from a man aged 25 to 40 who had recovered from COVID-19. Source material: peripheral blood.

The CDR3 protein is CASSLVAASYEQYF. CDR3 nucleotide sequence: TGTGCCAGCAGCTTGGTAGCGGCCTCCTACGAGCAGTACTTC. This rearrangement joins TRBV7-9 to TRBJ2-7; a weak D match, TRBD2 (6 bases). With 3 bases removed from V and 0 bases from J, the gap between germline ends came to 9 bases. This CDR3 contains 14 residues. Germline V lookup: CDR1 SEHNR, CDR2 FQNEAQ (reference sequence). The variable domain in full, completed from reference TRBV7-9 and TRBJ2-7, reads DTGVSQNPRHKITKRGQNVTFRCDPISEHNRLYWYRQTLGQGPEFLTYFQNEAQLEKSRLLSDRFSAERPKGSFSTLEIQRTEQGDSAMYLCASSLVAASYEQYFGPGTRLTVT.